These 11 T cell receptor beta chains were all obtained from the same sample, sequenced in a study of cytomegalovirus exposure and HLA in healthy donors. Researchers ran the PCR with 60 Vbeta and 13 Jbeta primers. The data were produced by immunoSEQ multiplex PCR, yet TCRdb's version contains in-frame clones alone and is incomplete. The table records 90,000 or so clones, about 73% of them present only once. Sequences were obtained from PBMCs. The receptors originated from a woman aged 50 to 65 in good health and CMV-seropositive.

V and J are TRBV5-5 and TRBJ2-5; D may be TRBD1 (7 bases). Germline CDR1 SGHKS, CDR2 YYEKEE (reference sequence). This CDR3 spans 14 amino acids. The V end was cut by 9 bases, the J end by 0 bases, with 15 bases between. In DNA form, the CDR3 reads TGTGCCACCGCAGGGGGAGGAAACCAAGAGACCCAGTACTTC. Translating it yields CATAGGGNQETQYF.

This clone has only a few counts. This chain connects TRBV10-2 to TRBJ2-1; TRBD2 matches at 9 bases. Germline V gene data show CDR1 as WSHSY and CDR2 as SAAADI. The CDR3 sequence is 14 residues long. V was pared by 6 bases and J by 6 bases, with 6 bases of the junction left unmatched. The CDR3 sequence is CASRGSGSPNEQFF. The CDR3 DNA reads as TGCGCCAGCAGGGGTAGCGGGAGTCCCAATGAGCAGTTCTTC.

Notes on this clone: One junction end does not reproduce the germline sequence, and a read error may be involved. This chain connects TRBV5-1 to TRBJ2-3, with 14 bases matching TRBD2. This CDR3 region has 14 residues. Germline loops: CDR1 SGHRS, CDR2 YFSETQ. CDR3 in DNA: TGCGCCAGCAGCTTGGATGGACTAGCGGGAGGTACCAATTTT. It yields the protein CASSLDGLAGGTNF. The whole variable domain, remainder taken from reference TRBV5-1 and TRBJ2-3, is KAGVTQTPRYLIKTRGQQVTLSCSPISGHRSVSWYQQTPGQGLQFLFEYFSETQRNKGNFPGRFSGRQFSNSRSEMNVSTLELGDSALYLCASSLDGLAGGTNFGPGTRLTVL.

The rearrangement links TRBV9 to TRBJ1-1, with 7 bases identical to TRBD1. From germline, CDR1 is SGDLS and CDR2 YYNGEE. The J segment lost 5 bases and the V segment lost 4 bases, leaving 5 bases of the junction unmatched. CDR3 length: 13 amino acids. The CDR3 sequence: CASSWTGETEAFF. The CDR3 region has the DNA TGTGCCAGCAGCTGGACAGGAGAGACTGAAGCTTTCTTT. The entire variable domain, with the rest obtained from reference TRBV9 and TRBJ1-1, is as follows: DSGVTQTPKHLITATGQRVTLRCSPRSGDLSVYWYQQSLDQGLQFLIQYYNGEERAKGNILERFSAQQFPDLHSELNLSSLELGDSALYFCASSWTGETEAFFGQGTRLTVV.

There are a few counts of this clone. The CDR3 spells CASSLDAGTDTQYF. CDR3 DNA: TGTGCCAGCAGCTTAGATGCGGGCACAGATACGCAGTATTTT. This rearrangement joins TRBV7-8 to TRBJ2-3; D is unclear. Germline V gene data show CDR1 as SGHVS and CDR2 as FQNEAQ. The CDR3 totals 14 residues. Trimming removed 1 base from V and 1 base from J, with 6 bases in between. The full variable domain, rest sourced from reference TRBV7-8 and TRBJ2-3, is GAGVSQSPRYKVAKRGQDVALRCDPISGHVSLFWYQQALGQGPEFLTYFQNEAQLDKSGLPSDRFFAERPEGSVSTLKIQRTQQEDSAVYLCASSLDAGTDTQYFGPGTRLTVL.

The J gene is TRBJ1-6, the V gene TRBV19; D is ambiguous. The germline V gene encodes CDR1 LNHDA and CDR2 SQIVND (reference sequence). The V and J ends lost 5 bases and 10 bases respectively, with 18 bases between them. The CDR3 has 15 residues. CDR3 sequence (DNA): TGTGCCAGTAGTCTCCCAGCCACCGAGGGATCACCCCTCCACTTT. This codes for CASSLPATEGSPLHF.

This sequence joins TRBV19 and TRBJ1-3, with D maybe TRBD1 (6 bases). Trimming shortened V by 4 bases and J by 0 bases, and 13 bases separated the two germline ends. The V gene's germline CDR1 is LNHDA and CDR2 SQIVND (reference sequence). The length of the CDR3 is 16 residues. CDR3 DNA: TGTGCCAGTAGTACAGGGGAGATGCTCTCTGGAAACACCATATATTTT. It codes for CASSTGEMLSGNTIYF.

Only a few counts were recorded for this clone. The CDR3: CASSGVLAKNIQYF. The CDR3 DNA sequence: TGTGCCAGCAGCGGGGTGCTAGCCAAAAACATTCAGTACTTC. This chain connects TRBV6-5 to TRBJ2-4; tentatively, D is TRBD2 (5 bases). This CDR3 comprises 14 residues. The V end was cut by 6 bases, the J end by 0 bases, with 9 bases between. The germline CDR1 and CDR2 sequences are MNHEY and SVGAGI.

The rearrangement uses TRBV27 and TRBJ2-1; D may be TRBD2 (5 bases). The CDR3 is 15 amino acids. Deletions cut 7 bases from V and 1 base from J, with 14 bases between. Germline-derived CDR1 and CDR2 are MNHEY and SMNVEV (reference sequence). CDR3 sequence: CASKSYRRSYNEQFF. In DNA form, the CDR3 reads TGTGCCAGCAAGAGTTATAGGAGGTCCTACAATGAGCAGTTCTTC.

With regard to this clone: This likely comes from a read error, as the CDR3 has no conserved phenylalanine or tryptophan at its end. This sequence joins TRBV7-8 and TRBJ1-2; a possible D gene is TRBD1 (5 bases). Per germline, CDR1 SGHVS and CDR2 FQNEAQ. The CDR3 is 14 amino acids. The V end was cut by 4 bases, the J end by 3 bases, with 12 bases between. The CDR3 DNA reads TGTGCCAGCAGCTCGAAGGGACTTCACTATGGCTACACCCTC. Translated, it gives CASSSKGLHYGYTL.

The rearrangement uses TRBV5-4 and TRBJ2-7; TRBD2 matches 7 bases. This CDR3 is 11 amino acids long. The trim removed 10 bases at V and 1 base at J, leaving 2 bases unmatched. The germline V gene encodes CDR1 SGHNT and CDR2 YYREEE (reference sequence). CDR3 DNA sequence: TGTGCCGCGGGGGAATCCTACGAGCAGTACTTC. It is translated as CAAGESYEQYF.